Below, 16 T cell receptor beta chains from the same sample are listed, as sequenced in a study of T cells in Graves' hyperthyroidism and ophthalmopathy. Amplified TCR beta CDR3 regions came from RNA transcripts. The study used the HTBI primer set for a first-round RT-PCR of the TCR CDR3. One entry per CDR3 protein results from TCRdb running MiXCR on the multiplex PCR reads. The sample has around 600,000 distinct CDR3 sequences, 14% seen once. Sequencing used blood. The receptor source for this set is a woman aged 18-29 years with Graves' ophthalmopathy.

This clonotype was found many times. CDR3 sequence reads: CASSFGGVYYEQYF. DNA for the CDR3: TGTGCCAGCAGTTTCGGAGGCGTCTACTACGAGCAGTACTTC. This chain uses TRBV12-3 or TRBV12-4 with TRBJ2-7; perhaps TRBD2 as D (5 bases). V was cut by 3 bases and J by 3 bases, with 12 bases left in between. This CDR3 spans 14 amino acids.

This clonotype has a count of ten or more. V is TRBV7-3 and J is TRBJ1-3; no definite D call. Trimming stripped 4 bases from V and 3 bases from J, with 7 bases between. CDR1 and CDR2 from the germline V gene are SGHTA and FQGTGA. The CDR3 loop spans 13 amino acids. The CDR3 here is CASSSTHGNTIYF. The CDR3 nucleotides are TGTGCCAGCAGCTCAACGCATGGAAACACCATATATTTT.

Notes on this clonotype: This may arise from a read error, as a much more abundant clone is one base away. The chain is built from TRBV27 and TRBJ1-2, with D possibly matching TRBD1 (5 bases). Trimming took 5 bases from V and 7 from J, leaving 20 bases between them. Germline V CDR1 and CDR2: MNHEY, SMNVEV (reference sequence). The CDR3 loop spans 15 amino acids. The CDR3 reads CASSPTGRTTVGYTF. As DNA, the CDR3 is TGTGCCAGCAGTCCCACGGGACGGACAACGGTTGGCTACACCTTC.

This clonotype was recorded once. This rearrangement joins TRBV19 to TRBJ2-1; no reliable D call. The V gene lost 5 bases and the J gene lost 10 bases, with 12 bases spanning the gap. This CDR3 region has 12 residues. Germline V gene sequence: CDR1 LNHDA, CDR2 SQIVND (reference sequence). The CDR3 DNA reads as TGTGCCAGTAGTGCCTCAGGTGGCGAGCAGTTCTTC. Its protein product is CASSASGGEQFF. Full variable domain (outside the CDR3, taken from reference TRBV19 and TRBJ2-1): DGGITQSPKYLFRKEGQNVTLSCEQNLNHDAMYWYRQDPGQGLRLIYYSQIVNDFQKGDIAEGYSVSREKKESFPLTVTSAQKNPTAFYLCASSASGGEQFFGPGTRLTVL.

The chain combines TRBV20-1 with TRBJ2-5; D uncertain. This CDR3 has 16 residues. V gave up 3 bases and J gave up 1 base, with 18 bases separating them. Per the germline V gene, CDR1 is DFQATT and CDR2 is SNEGSKA (reference sequence). CDR3 loop: CSASSASGYSQETQYF. As DNA, the CDR3 is TGCAGTGCTAGTTCAGCTAGTGGTTATAGCCAAGAGACCCAGTACTTC.

The rearrangement uses TRBV7-9 and TRBJ2-2; a possible D gene is TRBD2 (6 bases). This CDR3 is 12 amino acids long. The germline gives CDR1 SEHNR, CDR2 FQNEAQ (reference sequence). V was cut by 11 bases and J by 5 bases, with 12 bases left in between. The CDR3 spells CALMEGTGELFF. The CDR3 DNA reads TGTGCCTTAATGGAGGGGACCGGGGAGCTGTTTTTT. The variable domain in full, with the rest retrieved from reference TRBV7-9 and TRBJ2-2, is DTGVSQNPRHKITKRGQNVTFRCDPISEHNRLYWYRQTLGQGPEFLTYFQNEAQLEKSRLLSDRFSAERPKGSFSTLEIQRTEQGDSAMYLCALMEGTGELFFGEGSRLTVL.

This clonotype was recorded at least ten times. The chain combines TRBV12-3 or TRBV12-4 with TRBJ2-3, with D possibly called TRBD1 or TRBD2 (5 bases each). The CDR3 extends over 15 amino acids. V gave up 6 bases and J gave up 3 bases, with 16 bases separating them. CDR3: CASSPSGTITDTQYF. The CDR3 DNA is TGTGCCAGCAGCCCTTCCGGGACGATAACAGATACGCAGTATTTT.

The rearrangement joins TRBV10-3 to TRBJ1-2; D may be TRBD1 (6 bases). CDR1 and CDR2 (germline): ENHRY, SYGVKD. V shed 4 bases and J shed 6 bases, with 15 bases lying between them. CDR3 length: 14 residues. CDR3 sequence: CAISAQGLRNGYTF. The CDR3 DNA follows: TGTGCCATCAGTGCACAGGGTTTGCGGAATGGCTACACCTTC.

Ten or more counts support this clonotype. V gene TRBV6-1 combines with J gene TRBJ2-3, with a possible D match to TRBD1 (5 bases). CDR1 is MNHNS and CDR2 is SASEGT in the germline V gene. This CDR3 is built from 21 residues. V lost 4 bases to trimming and J lost 1 base, with 30 bases between them. CDR3 coding DNA: TGTGCCAGCAGTGCAAGACAGACCGGGCCCAGACTCTATTCTGGCACAGATACGCAGTATTTT. This encodes CASSARQTGPRLYSGTDTQYF.

The rearrangement links TRBV6-6 to TRBJ2-1; 13 positions agree with TRBD2. Trimming removed 2 bases from V and 3 bases from J; junction bases left unmatched: 1. The CDR3 extends over 16 amino acids. Germline V CDR1 and CDR2: MNHNY, SVGAGI (reference sequence). This CDR3 reads CASSYRLAGGYNEQFF. The DNA of the CDR3 is TGTGCCAGCAGTTACCGACTAGCGGGAGGCTACAATGAGCAGTTCTTC.

This clonotype was seen many times. The J gene is TRBJ2-7, the V gene TRBV6-6; 7 positions agree with TRBD2. There are 15 residues in the CDR3. Germline loops: CDR1 MNHNY, CDR2 SVGAGI (reference sequence). V was pared by 0 bases and J by 3 bases, with 5 bases of the junction left unmatched. The CDR3 spells CASSYSFRGDYEQYF. The CDR3, as DNA: TGTGCCAGCAGTTACTCGTTTCGGGGGGACTACGAGCAGTACTTC.

There are many counts of this clonotype. The V call is TRBV12-3 or TRBV12-4, the J call TRBJ2-7, with 9 bases that match TRBD2. Trimming cost V 2 bases and J 4 bases; bases outside gene matches: 6. CDR3 length: 15 amino acids. In DNA form, the CDR3 reads TGTGCCAGCAGTTTATACGGTAGCGGGAGTTACGAGCAGTACTTC. As protein: CASSLYGSGSYEQYF.

The rearrangement joins TRBV6-4 to TRBJ2-3; tentatively, D is TRBD2 (6 bases). This CDR3 is built from 15 residues. CDR1 and CDR2 (germline): MRHNA, SNTAGT. V was trimmed by 2 bases and J by 0 bases, leaving 9 bases between them. The CDR3 spells CASSDVADSTDTQYF. CDR3 nucleotide sequence: TGTGCCAGCAGTGACGTAGCGGACAGCACAGATACGCAGTATTTT.

This clonotype has only a few counts. The genes are TRBV9 and TRBJ2-3; D is possibly TRBD2 (5 bases). In germline, CDR1 is SGDLS, CDR2 YYNGEE. V gave up 3 bases and J gave up 1 base, with 21 bases separating them. The length of the CDR3 is 18 residues. CDR3 bases: TGTGCCAGCAGCGACCCTCAAGGGAGATACCCCCGCACAGATACGCAGTATTTT. It is translated as CASSDPQGRYPRTDTQYF.

This clonotype came up many times. This sequence joins TRBV5-8 and TRBJ2-1; tentatively, D is TRBD2 (6 bases). V lost 2 bases and J lost 0, with 9 bases in between. The CDR3 totals 15 residues. The V gene's germline CDR1 is SGHTS and CDR2 YDEGEE. CDR3 in amino acids: CASSFSSVSYNEQFF. The CDR3 DNA is TGTGCCAGCAGCTTCTCTAGCGTCTCCTACAATGAGCAGTTCTTC.

The rearrangement joins TRBV11-2 to TRBJ2-6; TRBD1 agrees at 7 bases. The junction had 10 bases not matched to a gene; V was cut back by 4 bases and J by 1 base. The CDR3 runs 18 residues. Germline CDR1 SGHAT, CDR2 FQNNGV. CDR3 bases: TGTGCCAGCAGCTCTCGGGACAGCTATGCGTCTGGGGCCAACGTCCTGACTTTC. This codes for CASSSRDSYASGANVLTF.